This T cell receptor beta chain was recorded in a study of T-cell memory formation after mild COVID-19. Study-wide context: Clustering of TCRs was largely donor specific.

This CDR3 comprises 14 residues. Germline V CDR1 and CDR2: LNHDA, SQIVND (reference sequence). Trimming cost V 6 bases and J 8 bases; bases outside gene matches: 5. TCRdb independently ran MiXCR on the 5' RACE reads; one entry per CDR3 protein. The repertoire has around 420,000 distinct CDR3 sequences, 20% to 30% of them found once; the top ten carry 8.5% to 10%. This clonotype has a single count. The chain employs TRBV19 and TRBJ1-6; 9 nucleotides align to TRBD1. The receptor was derived from an adult woman who had mild COVID-19 (a few samples of this study predate the infection). Cell type and time point are not known. Sequencing input: PBMCs or a T cell subset sorted from them (not recorded which). The DNA of the CDR3 is TGTGCCAGTAGCCCCGGGACAGGGCATTCACCCCTCCACTTT. Protein: CASSPGTGHSPLHF.